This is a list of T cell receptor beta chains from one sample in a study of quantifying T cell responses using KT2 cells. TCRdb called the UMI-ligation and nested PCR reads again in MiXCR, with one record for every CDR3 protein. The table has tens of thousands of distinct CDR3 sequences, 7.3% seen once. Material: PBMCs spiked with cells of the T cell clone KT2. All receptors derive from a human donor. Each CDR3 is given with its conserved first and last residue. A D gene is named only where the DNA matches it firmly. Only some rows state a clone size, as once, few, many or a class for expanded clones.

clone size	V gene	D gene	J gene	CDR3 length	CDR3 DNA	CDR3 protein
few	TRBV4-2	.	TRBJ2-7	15	TGTGCCAGCAGCCAAGAAGGTGCCTCCCAGTACGAGCAGTACTTC	CASSQEGASQYEQYF
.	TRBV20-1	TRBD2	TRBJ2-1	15	TGCAGTGCTAGTCTTAGGCGGGAGCCCGGCCATGAGCAGTTCTTC	CSASLRREPGHEQFF
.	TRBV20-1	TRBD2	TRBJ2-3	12	TGCAGTGCCAGACTAGCTGGAGATACGCAGTATTTT	CSARLAGDTQYF
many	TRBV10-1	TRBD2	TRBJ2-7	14	TGCGCCAGCAGTGTTAGCGGGAGGGTGGTCGAGCAGTACTTC	CASSVSGRVVEQYF
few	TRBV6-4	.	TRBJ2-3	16	TGTGCCAGCAGCCCCTTCGGGGGGCAGTCTACAGATACGCAGTATTTT	CASSPFGGQSTDTQYF
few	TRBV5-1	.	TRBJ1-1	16	TGCGCCAGCAGCTTTAGCGGGCCAGGGGAGAACACTGAAGCTTTCTTT	CASSFSGPGENTEAFF
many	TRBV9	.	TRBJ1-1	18	TGTGCCAGCAGAAAACAGGACGGGGCAGGACATGCGAACACTGAAGCTTTCTTT	CASRKQDGAGHANTEAFF
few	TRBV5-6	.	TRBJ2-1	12	TGTGCCAGCAGCTTTGAACGGTTTGAGCAGTTCTTC	CASSFERFEQFF
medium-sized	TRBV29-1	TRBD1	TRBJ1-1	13	TGCAGCGTGGAGGACAGGTTGAACACTGAAGCTTTCTTT	CSVEDRLNTEAFF
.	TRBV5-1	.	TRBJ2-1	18	TGCGCCAGCAGCTTGAGGCCGGAGGGGCGGGGTACCTTACGGGAGCAGTTCTTC	CASSLRPEGRGTLREQFF
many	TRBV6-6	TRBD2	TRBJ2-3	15	TGTGCCAGCAGTTACTCAGCGGGGCGGGGAGATACGCAGTATTTT	CASSYSAGRGDTQYF
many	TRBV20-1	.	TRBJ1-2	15	TGCAGTGCTGAAGAGCCGGGAGACCCTAACTATGGCTACACCTTC	CSAEEPGDPNYGYTF
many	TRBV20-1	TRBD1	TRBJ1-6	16	TGCAGTGCTAGACAAGCGGGACAGGGTCTCCATTCACCCCTCCACTTT	CSARQAGQGLHSPLHF
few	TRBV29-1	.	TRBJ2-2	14	TGCAGCGTTGAGCGTATAGGGAACACCGGGGAGCTGTTTTTT	CSVERIGNTGELFF
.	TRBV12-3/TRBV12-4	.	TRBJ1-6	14	TGTGCCAGCAGTTTTGGAGGGTTAGATTCACCCCTCCACTTT	CASSFGGLDSPLHF
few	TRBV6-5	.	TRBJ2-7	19	TGTGCCAGCAGCCGGGGGGGCGGGACAGCCGCGGGGGGTAACTACGAGCAGTACTTC	CASSRGGGTAAGGNYEQYF
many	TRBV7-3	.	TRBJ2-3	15	TGTGCCAGCAGACCGACACTGAGTAGCACAGATACGCAGTATTTT	CASRPTLSSTDTQYF
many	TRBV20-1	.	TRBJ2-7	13	TGCAGTGCTTGGGAGGCCAGCTCCTACGAGCAGTACTTC	CSAWEASSYEQYF
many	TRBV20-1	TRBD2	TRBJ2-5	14	TGCAGTGCTAGTTTGGTTAGCGGGAAAGAGACCCAGTACTTC	CSASLVSGKETQYF
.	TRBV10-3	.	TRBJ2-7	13	TGTGCCATCAGTGAGCGGGGGCGATACGAGCAGTACTTC	CAISERGRYEQYF
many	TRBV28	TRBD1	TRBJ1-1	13	TGTGCCAGCAATACGGGGACAGATACTGAAGCTTTCTTT	CASNTGTDTEAFF
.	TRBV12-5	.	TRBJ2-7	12	TGTGCTAGTGGTTTGGTACGGGGAGAGCAGTACTTC	CASGLVRGEQYF
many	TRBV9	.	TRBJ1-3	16	TGTGCCAGCAGTCCCCTTCCAGGAAGCTCTGGAAACACCATATATTTT	CASSPLPGSSGNTIYF
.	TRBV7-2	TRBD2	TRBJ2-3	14	TGTGCCAGCCAATCCGGGACTAGGGCAGATACGCAGTATTTT	CASQSGTRADTQYF
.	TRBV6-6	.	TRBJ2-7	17	TGTGCCAGCACCCCGGGCCCCCGAGGTGGCCGGATGTACGAGCAGTACTTC	CASTPGPRGGRMYEQYF
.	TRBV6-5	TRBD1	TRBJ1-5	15	TGTGCCAGCAGTTCCGACAGGGGTAGCAATCAGCCCCAGCATTTT	CASSSDRGSNQPQHF
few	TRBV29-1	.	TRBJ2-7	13	TGCAGCGTACGACAGGACTTCTCCTACGAGCAGTACTTC	CSVRQDFSYEQYF
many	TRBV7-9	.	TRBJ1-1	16	TGTGCCAGCAGCCCCCGAGGTGCAGTAATGAACACTGAAGCTTTCTTT	CASSPRGAVMNTEAFF
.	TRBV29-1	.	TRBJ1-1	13	TGCAGCGTTGAAGATCGGGGTGGGCGGGAAGCTTTCTTT	CSVEDRGGREAFF
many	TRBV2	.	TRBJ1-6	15	TGTGCCAGCAGTGAGAATCTTGGGGGGGCTTCACCCCTCCACTTT	CASSENLGGASPLHF
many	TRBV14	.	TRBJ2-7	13	TGTGCCAGCAGCCCAGGCTACTCCTACGAGCAGTACTTC	CASSPGYSYEQYF
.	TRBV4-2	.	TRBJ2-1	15	TGTGCCAGCAGCCAAGATCTCGGGCCCCACAATGAGCAGTTCTTC	CASSQDLGPHNEQFF
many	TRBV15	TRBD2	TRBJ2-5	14	TGTGCCACCAGCAGAGCTACCGGGGGGGAAACCCAGTACTTC	CATSRATGGETQYF
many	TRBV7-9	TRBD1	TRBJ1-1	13	TGTGCCAGCAGCTCCCGACAGGGAACTGAAGCTTTCTTT	CASSSRQGTEAFF
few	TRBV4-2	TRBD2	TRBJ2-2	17	TGTGCCAGCAGCCAAGATGGGGCTAGCGGGGGTGTCGGGGAGCTGTTTTTT	CASSQDGASGGVGELFF
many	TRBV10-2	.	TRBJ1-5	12	TGCGCCAGCAGTGAGTCCAATCAGCCCCAGCATTTT	CASSESNQPQHF
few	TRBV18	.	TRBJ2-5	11	TGTGCCAGCTCACCCGGGACGACCCAGTACTTC	CASSPGTTQYF
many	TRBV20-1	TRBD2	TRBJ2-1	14	TGCAGTGCAGCCACTAGCGGGAGGCTTCGAGAGCAGTTCTTC	CSAATSGRLREQFF
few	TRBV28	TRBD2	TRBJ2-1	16	TGTGCCAGCAGTCCGCTGGGACTAGCGGGGGTAAATGAGCAGTTCTTC	CASSPLGLAGVNEQFF
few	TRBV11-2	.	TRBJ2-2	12	TGTGCCAGCAGCTTATTGTCCGGGGAGCTGTTTTTT	CASSLLSGELFF
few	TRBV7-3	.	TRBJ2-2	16	TGTGCCAGCAGCCGCCGGACGGCTTCGAACACCGGGGAGCTGTTTTTT	CASSRRTASNTGELFF
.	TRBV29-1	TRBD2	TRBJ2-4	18	TGCAGCGTTGGCAGGCGGTTAGCGGGAGGGTGGGCCAAAAACATTCAGTACTTC	CSVGRRLAGGWAKNIQYF
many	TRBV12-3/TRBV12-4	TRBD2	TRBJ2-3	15	TGTGCCAGCAGCCACACTAGCGGTTCCACAGATACGCAGTATTTT	CASSHTSGSTDTQYF
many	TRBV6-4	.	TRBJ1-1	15	TGTGCCAGCAGCCCCGGGGGGGAGATGGCCACTGAAGCTTTCTTT	CASSPGGEMATEAFF
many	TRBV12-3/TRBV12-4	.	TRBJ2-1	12	TGTGCCAGCACCTATGGGACGGTTGAGCAGTTCTTC	CASTYGTVEQFF
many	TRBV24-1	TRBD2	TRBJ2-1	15	TGTGCCACCAGTGACCCGGGACTAGCGGGACCGGAGCAGTTCTTC	CATSDPGLAGPEQFF
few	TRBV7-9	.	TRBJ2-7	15	TGTGCCAGCAGCTTAGGGGACTTAGGAACCTACGAGCAGTACTTC	CASSLGDLGTYEQYF
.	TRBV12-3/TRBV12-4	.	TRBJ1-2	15	TGTGCCAGCAGTTTATTGGGACCCTCTAACTATGGCTACACCTTC	CASSLLGPSNYGYTF
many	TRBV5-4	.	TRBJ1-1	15	TGTGCCAGCAGCTACCAGGACCGGAGCGGCGCTGAAGCTTTCTTT	CASSYQDRSGAEAFF
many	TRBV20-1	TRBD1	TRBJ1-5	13	TGCAGTGCTAGGCGACAGGGGAGTCAGCCCCAGCATTTT	CSARRQGSQPQHF
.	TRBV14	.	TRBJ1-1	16	TGTGCCAGCAGCCAAGTCCATAGGGCGCCGGTCACTGAAGCTTTCTTT	CASSQVHRAPVTEAFF
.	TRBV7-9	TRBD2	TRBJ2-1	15	TGTGCCAGCACATCACCGGGGGGGGGCCGTTTTGAGCAGTTCTTC	CASTSPGGGRFEQFF
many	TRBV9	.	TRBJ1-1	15	TGTGCCAGCAGCGTCTCGGGGAGGGGAAACACTGAAGCTTTCTTT	CASSVSGRGNTEAFF